This T cell receptor (beta chain) came from a study of cytomegalovirus exposure and HLA in healthy donors. Whole-study context: Membership in the Caucasian-associated ancestry cluster was found for around four fifths of 300 to 400 genotyped donors.

On this clone itself: Antigen: not known.

PCR involved 60 Vbeta and 13 Jbeta primers. The table came from immunoSEQ multiplex PCR; TCRdb's copy has only in-frame clones and leaves some out. The profile covers about 170,000 clones, with 82% appearing a single time and approximately 1.6% taken by the ten largest. Study results and caveats: It was taken for granted in presence/absence analyses that sequencing depth across donors was roughly uniform. A later analysis found TCR association rates differed by HLA locus, highest for DRB1 and lowest for HLA-C.

The clonotype was recovered from a male donor in good health and CMV-seronegative. Sequencing used PBMCs.

CDR3 sequence: CASSPRKGDNTGELFF. Here the CDR3 DNA reads TGTGCCAGCAGCCCCCGGAAGGGGGACAACACCGGGGAGCTGTTTTTT. The chain recombines TRBV5-4 with TRBJ2-2; D is possibly TRBD1 (6 bases). CDR1 is SGHNT and CDR2 is YYREEE in the germline V gene (reference sequence). V was pared by 4 bases and J by 2 bases, with 15 bases between. The CDR3 loop spans 16 amino acids.